Listed below are T cell receptor beta chains from one sample, sequenced in a study of beta chain features in type 1 diabetes. This table comes from immunoSEQ multiplex PCR, and its TCRdb copy is limited to in-frame clones, with some not included. The sample lists under 550,000 clones, about an eighth occurring once. The specimen was naive CD4+ T cells from blood. Receptors were obtained from a woman under 30 in good health. The CDR3 runs from the conserved cysteine through the conserved F or W. D genes are given only for firm matches. Clone size, where shown, is once, few, many, or a class for clones that have expanded.

v_call	clone_size	j_call	d_call	cdr3_aa	cdr3_nt
TRBV9	few	TRBJ2-5	NA	CASSATGGETQYF	TGTGCCAGCAGCGCTACAGGAGGGGAGACCCAGTACTTC
TRBV6-1	few	TRBJ1-5	TRBD1	CASRQGLQPQHF	TGTGCCAGCCGACAGGGCTTGCAGCCCCAGCATTTT
TRBV21-1	few	TRBJ2-3	NA	CASSISSSICKDTQYF	TGTGCCAGCAGCATATCATCTAGCATATGTAAAGATACGCAGTATTTT
TRBV5-1	NA	TRBJ2-3	NA	CASSLAGGDTQYF	TGCGCCAGCAGCTTGGCCGGGGGAGATACGCAGTATTTT
TRBV29-1	few	TRBJ2-1	NA	CSVKGQLEGRPYNEQFF	TGCAGCGTAAAGGGACAGTTGGAGGGGCGCCCCTACAATGAGCAGTTCTTC
TRBV18	NA	TRBJ2-5	TRBD1	CASSLQGVQETQYF	TGTGCCAGCTCACTACAGGGGGTCCAAGAGACCCAGTACTTC
TRBV14	NA	TRBJ2-5	NA	CASSQDTFGEETQYF	TGTGCCAGCAGCCAAGATACCTTCGGGGAAGAGACCCAGTACTTC
TRBV10-3	few	TRBJ2-2	NA	CAISESRRGPGELFF	TGTGCCATCAGTGAGTCGAGGAGGGGACCCGGGGAGCTGTTTTTT
TRBV7-8	NA	TRBJ2-5	TRBD2	CASSLGWLAGSGTQYF	TGTGCCAGCAGCTTAGGCTGGCTAGCGGGGTCGGGGACCCAGTACTTC
TRBV14	NA	TRBJ2-1	NA	CASSQEGEQFF	TGTGCCAGCAGCCAAGAGGGTGAGCAGTTCTTC
TRBV30	NA	TRBJ1-1	NA	CAWSVRHGTEAFF	TGTGCCTGGAGTGTACGACATGGTACTGAAGCTTTCTTT
TRBV15	few	TRBJ2-7	NA	CATSRRDGAEQYF	TGTGCCACCAGCAGAAGGGACGGGGCCGAGCAGTACTTC
TRBV7-3	few	TRBJ2-7	TRBD2	CASSLSAGLAGGVLYEQYF	TGTGCCAGCAGCTTGAGTGCGGGACTAGCGGGAGGCGTTTTATACGAGCAGTACTTC
TRBV11-2	NA	TRBJ2-3	NA	CASRIQRYTDTQYF	TGTGCCAGCAGGATTCAGCGGTACACAGATACGCAGTATTTT
TRBV29-1	NA	TRBJ2-3	TRBD1	CSVRGQGDLTDTQYF	TGCAGCGTTAGAGGTCAGGGGGACCTCACAGATACGCAGTATTTT
TRBV25-1	NA	TRBJ1-2	NA	CASSEMATDGYTF	TGTGCCAGCAGTGAGATGGCCACAGATGGCTACACCTTC
TRBV6-1	NA	TRBJ2-7	NA	CASRGSYEQYF	TGTGCCAGCAGGGGTAGCTACGAGCAGTACTTC
TRBV20-1	few	TRBJ1-1	TRBD1	CSAPQGARAFF	TGCAGTGCTCCCCAGGGGGCAAGGGCTTTCTTT
TRBV7-3	NA	TRBJ2-3	TRBD2	CASSPILGLAGATDTQYF	TGTGCCAGCAGCCCAATCCTCGGACTAGCGGGAGCCACAGATACGCAGTATTTT
TRBV6-5	few	TRBJ1-2	NA	CASSMNPSNYGYTF	TGTGCCAGCAGTATGAACCCATCCAACTATGGCTACACCTTC
TRBV28	few	TRBJ1-5	NA	CASSFWGQPQHF	TGTGCCAGCAGTTTCTGGGGGCAGCCCCAGCATTTT
TRBV14	many	TRBJ2-6	NA	CASSLLRANVLTF	TGTGCCAGCAGCCTCCTTCGGGCCAACGTCCTGACTTTC
TRBV7-2	few	TRBJ2-2	NA	CASTTYLNTGELFF	TGTGCCAGCACCACCTACCTGAACACCGGGGAGCTGTTTTTT
TRBV7-2	NA	TRBJ2-4	NA	CASSLVRGNIQYF	TGTGCCAGCAGCTTAGTCAGGGGAAACATTCAGTACTTC
TRBV7-3	NA	TRBJ1-6	NA	CASSLQGSSPLHF	TGTGCCAGCAGCTTACAGGGGAGTTCACCCCTCCACTTT
TRBV15	NA	TRBJ1-2	NA	CATSRDRGYGYTF	TGTGCCACCAGCAGAGACAGGGGCTATGGCTACACCTTC
TRBV30	NA	TRBJ1-4	NA	CACRQRNEKLFF	TGTGCCTGTCGGCAGCGTAATGAAAAACTGTTTTTT
TRBV29-1	few	TRBJ1-2	NA	CSVEGQGGNYGYTF	TGCAGCGTTGAAGGGCAGGGAGGAAACTATGGCTACACCTTC
TRBV14	NA	TRBJ2-7	NA	CASSQGIWYEQYF	TGTGCCAGCAGCCAAGGCATTTGGTACGAGCAGTACTTC